Sequencing of this TCR beta chain was carried out in a study of blood T cell repertoires in COVID-19. Across the whole study: Samples taken during acute and convalescent COVID-19 were collected in the United States, Italy and Spain.

Germline values: CDR1 MNHNS, CDR2 SASEGT. Trimming removed 8 bases at V and 5 bases at J, with 22 bases between. This CDR3 is built from 15 residues. In terms of age and location, participants ranged from roughly 18 to 90 years and lived in around 22 US areas. Participant reports of clinical history set cohort assignment. Methods used by the authors: Nucleated cell number was recorded as an estimate derived from reference gene primer amplification. Clones were sequenced by immunoSEQ multiplex PCR, and TCRdb holds only the in-frame ones, with some missing. D and trimming come from the DNA, and the V and J calls and clone size come from that table. The repertoire holds 120,000 to 150,000 clones, with approximately 84% as singletons.

V and J are TRBV6-1 and TRBJ2-7, with unresolved D. The sequence came from a woman aged 50 to 65 with acute COVID-19. The source material was PBMCs or T cells enriched from blood (not recorded which). CDR3: CASAEARFREDEQYF. The CDR3 DNA is TGTGCCAGCGCCGAAGCTAGATTTAGAGAGGACGAGCAGTACTTC.